This is a list of T cell receptor beta chains from one sample in a study of cytomegalovirus exposure and HLA in healthy donors. Some clones are missing from TCRdb's copy, which holds only in-frame ones; the method was immunoSEQ multiplex PCR. The table lists about 100,000 clones, approximately 70% of them singletons. The material sequenced was PBMCs. The receptors were sampled from a man aged 35 to 55 in good health and CMV-seropositive. CDR3s include the opening cysteine and the closing phenylalanine or tryptophan. The D gene is left open where the match is weak. Where a row states a size, it is once, few, many or the class of an expanded clone; other rows omit it.

J gene: TRBJ2-1
D gene: NA
clone size: NA
V gene: TRBV6-5
CDR3 DNA: TGTGCCAGCAGTTACCCCGAGGCAGGGTCCAATGAGCAGTTCTTC
CDR3 protein: CASSYPEAGSNEQFF

J gene: TRBJ2-1
D gene: TRBD2
clone size: NA
V gene: TRBV30
CDR3 DNA: TGTGCCTGGAGTGATCCGGGACTAGCGGGATATGAGCAGTTCTTC
CDR3 protein: CAWSDPGLAGYEQFF

J gene: TRBJ2-2
D gene: NA
clone size: once
V gene: TRBV7-9
CDR3 DNA: TGTGCCAGCAGATATAGCAACCCCGGGGAGCTGTTTTTT
CDR3 protein: CASRYSNPGELFF

J gene: TRBJ2-2
D gene: NA
clone size: NA
V gene: TRBV5-1
CDR3 DNA: TGCGCCAGCAGCTCCTATTCGAACACCGGGGAGCTGTTTTTT
CDR3 protein: CASSSYSNTGELFF

J gene: TRBJ2-5
D gene: NA
clone size: NA
V gene: TRBV7-8
CDR3 DNA: TGTGCCAGCAGCTTAAAGGGGGAAGAGGGAAAAGAGACCCAGTACTTC
CDR3 protein: CASSLKGEEGKETQYF

J gene: TRBJ1-1
D gene: NA
clone size: NA
V gene: TRBV9
CDR3 DNA: TGTGCCAGCAGCGTAGTCCGGGGGGACACTGAAGCTTTCTTT
CDR3 protein: CASSVVRGDTEAFF

J gene: TRBJ2-2
D gene: NA
clone size: NA
V gene: TRBV30
CDR3 DNA: TGTGCCATGCTCCCGGACGGACTCACCTCGAACACCGGGGAGCTGTTTTTT
CDR3 protein: CAMLPDGLTSNTGELFF

J gene: TRBJ1-4
D gene: TRBD1
clone size: NA
V gene: TRBV4-1
CDR3 DNA: TGCGCCAGCGGTACAGGGGGTGCTAATGAAAAACTGTTTTTT
CDR3 protein: CASGTGGANEKLFF

J gene: TRBJ1-5
D gene: NA
clone size: NA
V gene: TRBV6-5
CDR3 DNA: TGTGCCAGCAGTTTCTCGGGCCCCCAGGAAGCCCAGCATTTT
CDR3 protein: CASSFSGPQEAQHF

J gene: TRBJ2-1
D gene: NA
clone size: NA
V gene: TRBV5-4
CDR3 DNA: TGTGCCAGCAGCTTGGACAGGGTTGGTGAGCAGTTCTTC
CDR3 protein: CASSLDRVGEQFF

J gene: TRBJ2-3
D gene: NA
clone size: NA
V gene: TRBV5-1
CDR3 DNA: TGCGCCAGCAAGAGCGGCATAAGCACAGATACGCAGTATTTT
CDR3 protein: CASKSGISTDTQYF

J gene: TRBJ2-3
D gene: NA
clone size: NA
V gene: TRBV9
CDR3 DNA: TGTGCCAGCAGCCCCGGCTCAGGCCTAGATACGCAGTATTTT
CDR3 protein: CASSPGSGLDTQYF

J gene: TRBJ2-5
D gene: NA
clone size: NA
V gene: TRBV9
CDR3 DNA: TGTGCCAGCAGCGTAGGGAACGTACAGCAAGAGACCCAGTACTTC
CDR3 protein: CASSVGNVQQETQYF

J gene: TRBJ2-1
D gene: NA
clone size: few
V gene: TRBV6-5
CDR3 DNA: TGTGCCAGCAGGGCAACTAGGTTCCCCTACAATGAGCAGTTCTTC
CDR3 protein: CASRATRFPYNEQFF

J gene: TRBJ2-3
D gene: TRBD2
clone size: NA
V gene: TRBV7-9
CDR3 DNA: TGTGCCAGCAGCTTTCGAGCGGGAGGAACAGATACGCAGTATTTT
CDR3 protein: CASSFRAGGTDTQYF

J gene: TRBJ2-2
D gene: TRBD1
clone size: few
V gene: TRBV28
CDR3 DNA: TGTGCCAGCAGGCGGGACAGGGGGAACACCGGGGAGCTGTTTTTT
CDR3 protein: CASRRDRGNTGELFF

J gene: TRBJ2-7
D gene: NA
clone size: NA
V gene: TRBV29-1
CDR3 DNA: TGCAGCGTCGCTTTCAAATACGAGCAGTACTTC
CDR3 protein: CSVAFKYEQYF

J gene: TRBJ2-7
D gene: TRBD1
clone size: once
V gene: TRBV4-3
CDR3 DNA: TGCGCCAGCAGCCGAGGGACAGGGCCTTCCTCCTACGAGCAGTACTTC
CDR3 protein: CASSRGTGPSSYEQYF

J gene: TRBJ2-1
D gene: NA
clone size: few
V gene: TRBV7-9
CDR3 DNA: TGTGCCAGCAGCTTAGGCGCCCTTGGTTACAATGAGCAGTTCTTC
CDR3 protein: CASSLGALGYNEQFF

J gene: TRBJ2-5
D gene: NA
clone size: NA
V gene: TRBV5-1
CDR3 DNA: TGCGCCAGCAGCTTGGATCACAGGGTAGAAGGGGAGCAGTACTTC
CDR3 protein: CASSLDHRVEGEQYF

J gene: TRBJ2-1
D gene: NA
clone size: NA
V gene: TRBV19
CDR3 DNA: TGTGCCAGTAGGCAGGGCCCGGCGGATGAGCAGTTCTTC
CDR3 protein: CASRQGPADEQFF

J gene: TRBJ2-3
D gene: NA
clone size: once
V gene: TRBV7-7
CDR3 DNA: TGTGCCAGCAGCTTAGCGGGAGATAGGGCAGATACGCAGTATTTT
CDR3 protein: CASSLAGDRADTQYF